The 7 T cell receptor beta chains reported below all come from one sample, sequenced in a study of CD4 T cells in relation to SARS-CoV-2 and coronaviruses. Before the COVID-19 pandemic, during about 2011-2019, CD4+ T cells were taken from unexposed donors. Isolation of CD4+ T cells took place after less than twelve days in culture. For these receptors, no antigen is known. TCRdb's table, derived via immunoSEQ multiplex PCR, lists solely in-frame clones and lacks some. The table records 20,000 to 25,000 clones, 60% to 85% of them present only once. The specimen was CD4+ T cells from PBMCs, cultured in vitro. Receptors were obtained from a human donor in good health.

This chain uses TRBV19 with TRBJ2-4; D remains unclear. V lost 5 bases, J lost 7 bases, and 6 bases lay in between. The CDR3 runs 11 residues. Germline assignment: CDR1 LNHDA and CDR2 SQIVND (reference sequence). The CDR3 reads CASSRLNIQYF. The CDR3, as DNA: TGTGCCAGTAGTCGCTTGAACATTCAGTACTTC. Full variable domain (rest looked up from reference TRBV19 and TRBJ2-4): DGGITQSPKYLFRKEGQNVTLSCEQNLNHDAMYWYRQDPGQGLRLIYYSQIVNDFQKGDIAEGYSVSREKKESFPLTVTSAQKNPTAFYLCASSRLNIQYFGAGTRLSVL.

The genes are TRBV19 and TRBJ1-2; D ambiguous. The germline V gene encodes CDR1 LNHDA and CDR2 SQIVND (reference sequence). The CDR3 covers 12 residues. V lost 7 bases and J lost 4, with 10 bases in between. The DNA for the CDR3 is TGTGCCAGTACCGATCTGGGCTATGGCTACACCTTC. Protein: CASTDLGYGYTF. Variable domain in full (rest from reference TRBV19 and TRBJ1-2): DGGITQSPKYLFRKEGQNVTLSCEQNLNHDAMYWYRQDPGQGLRLIYYSQIVNDFQKGDIAEGYSVSREKKESFPLTVTSAQKNPTAFYLCASTDLGYGYTFGSGTRLTVV.

The J gene is TRBJ1-2, the V gene TRBV5-1; the D gene is possibly TRBD1 (5 bases). Trimming left V 4 bases short and J 6 bases short, with 10 bases between. Germline V gene sequence: CDR1 SGHRS, CDR2 YFSETQ. The CDR3 is 12 residues long. CDR3 loop: CASSAQEDGYTF. The CDR3 nucleotides read TGCGCCAGCAGCGCACAGGAAGATGGCTACACCTTC.

The chain links TRBV19 to TRBJ2-3; a possible D gene is TRBD1 (6 bases). V was trimmed by 6 bases and J by 6 bases, leaving 19 bases between them. Germline V gene data show CDR1 as LNHDA and CDR2 as SQIVND (reference sequence). CDR3 size: 15 residues. The CDR3 nucleotides read TGTGCCAGTAGCAGAACCGCCGGACAGCCCGATACGCAGTATTTT. It yields the protein CASSRTAGQPDTQYF.

V usage is TRBV4-1 and J usage is TRBJ2-3, with D perhaps being TRBD1 or TRBD2 (5 bases each). This CDR3 is 13 amino acids long. V lost 8 bases and J lost 1, with 10 bases in between. CDR1 is MGHRA, CDR2 YSYEKL, per germline. CDR3: CASQRGGTDTQYF. The CDR3 bases are TGCGCCAGCCAAAGGGGAGGCACAGATACGCAGTATTTT.

This clone was found a few times. The V gene is TRBV11-3, the J gene TRBJ2-5; possibly TRBD2 for D (5 bases). The CDR3 loop spans 14 amino acids. The germline gives CDR1 SGHNT, CDR2 YENEEA. With 6 bases removed from V and 5 bases from J, the gap between germline ends came to 16 bases. In nucleotides, the CDR3 is TGTGCCAGCAGTCGCTATGGGCCGGGGGAGACCCAGTACTTC. The encoded protein is CASSRYGPGETQYF.

The J gene is TRBJ2-1, the V gene TRBV2; D is uncertain. Per germline, CDR1 SNHLY and CDR2 FYNNEI. V was trimmed by 2 bases and J by 7 bases, leaving 6 bases between them. This CDR3 is built from 12 residues. For the CDR3, the DNA is TGTGCCAGCAGTGAACATCTAAATGAGCAGTTCTTC. This encodes CASSEHLNEQFF.